This T cell receptor (beta chain) was profiled in a study of cytomegalovirus exposure and HLA in healthy donors. Study-level information: About 85 million unique TCRs from HLA-typed donors were held in an early release of data.

Comment on this clone: Its matching antigen is unknown.

V dropped 2 bases and J dropped 4 bases, with 17 bases sitting between them. The germline gives CDR1 SGHTA, CDR2 FQGNSA. CDR3 length: 16 amino acids. It was with 60 Vbeta and 13 Jbeta primers that the PCR ran. Using immunoSEQ multiplex PCR, the repertoire was profiled, and TCRdb retains in-frame clones only, with some absent. The sample lists 85,000 to 120,000 clones, roughly three quarters seen once, with 8.5% to 10% in the top ten. Study results and caveats: Per a later analysis, HLA-associated TCR beta chains showed more clonal expansion than other, equally common TCR beta chains. Researchers had no immune exposure information except CMV serostatus available.

Sequencing input: PBMCs. The origin of this receptor is a male donor in good health and CMV-seropositive. This rearrangement joins TRBV7-2 to TRBJ1-2; no definite D call. The CDR3 nucleotides are TGTGCCAGCAGCTTACCCCCCCCCACTGCCGGCTATGGCTACACCTTC. Residues: CASSLPPPTAGYGYTF.